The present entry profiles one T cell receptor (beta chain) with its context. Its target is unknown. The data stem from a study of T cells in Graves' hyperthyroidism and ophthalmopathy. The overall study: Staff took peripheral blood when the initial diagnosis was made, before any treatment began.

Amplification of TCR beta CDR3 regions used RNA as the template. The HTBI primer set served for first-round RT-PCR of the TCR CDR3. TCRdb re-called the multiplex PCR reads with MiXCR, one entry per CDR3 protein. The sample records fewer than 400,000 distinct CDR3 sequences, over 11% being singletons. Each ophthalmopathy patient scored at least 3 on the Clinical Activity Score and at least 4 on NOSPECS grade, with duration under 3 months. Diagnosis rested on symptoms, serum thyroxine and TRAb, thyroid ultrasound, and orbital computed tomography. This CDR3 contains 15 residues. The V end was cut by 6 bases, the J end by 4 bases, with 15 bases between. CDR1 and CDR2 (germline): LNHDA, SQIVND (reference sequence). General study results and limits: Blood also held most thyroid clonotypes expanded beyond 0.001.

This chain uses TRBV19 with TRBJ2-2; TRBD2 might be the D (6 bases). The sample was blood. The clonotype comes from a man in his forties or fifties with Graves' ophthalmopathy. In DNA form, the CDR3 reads TGTGCCAGTAGGCCTAGAGCGGGCCGCACCGGGGAGCTGTTTTTT. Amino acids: CASRPRAGRTGELFF. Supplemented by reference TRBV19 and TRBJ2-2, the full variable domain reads DGGITQSPKYLFRKEGQNVTLSCEQNLNHDAMYWYRQDPGQGLRLIYYSQIVNDFQKGDIAEGYSVSREKKESFPLTVTSAQKNPTAFYLCASRPRAGRTGELFFGEGSRLTVL.